The 21 T cell receptor beta chains below were found in one sample sequenced in a study of technical replicates of blood from four donors. Data came from immunoSEQ multiplex PCR; TCRdb stores just in-frame clones and leaves some out. The sample lists 90,000 to 100,000 clones, 90% to 96% occurring once. The specimen sequenced was T cells isolated from PBMCs. These receptors all come from a human donor in good health.

The CDR3 DNA reads TGTGCCAGCAGTGTTGAGTTGAACACCGGGGAGCTGTTTTTT. Translating it yields CASSVELNTGELFF. This rearrangement joins TRBV6-4 to TRBJ2-2; D is unresolved. V lost 4 bases and J lost 1, with 7 bases in between. The CDR3 sequence is 14 residues long. CDR1 is MRHNA and CDR2 is SNTAGT in the germline V gene.

The V gene is TRBV6-5, the J gene TRBJ2-7, with a weak D call TRBD1 (5 bases). Germline CDR1 and CDR2: MNHEY and SVGAGI. The ends were cut back, 5 bases at V and 3 bases at J, with 8 bases in the middle. CDR3 length: 12 residues. CDR3 DNA: TGTGCCAGCAGTCAAGGGGTCTACGAGCAGTACTTC. It encodes CASSQGVYEQYF.

The V call is TRBV11-3, the J call TRBJ2-6; 7 bases line up with TRBD1. Germline CDR1 is SGHNT and CDR2 is YENEEA. V was clipped by 5 bases and J by 1 base; unmatched bases: 2. CDR3 length equals 15 residues. The CDR3, as DNA: TGTGCCAGCAGCGAGGGACAGTCTGGGGCCAACGTCCTGACTTTC. As protein: CASSEGQSGANVLTF. The full variable domain, rest sourced from reference TRBV11-3 and TRBJ2-6, is EAGVVQSPRYKIIEKKQPVAFWCNPISGHNTLYWYLQNLGQGPELLIRYENEEAVDDSQLPKDRFSAERLKGVDSTLKIQPAELGDSAVYLCASSEGQSGANVLTFGAGSRLTVL.

V is TRBV27 and J is TRBJ2-1, with 7 positions matching TRBD2. The CDR3 spans 19 residues. CDR1 is MNHEY, CDR2 SMNVEV, per germline (reference sequence). The J segment lost 6 bases and the V segment lost 3 bases, leaving 20 bases of the junction unmatched. CDR3 in amino acids: CASSFEGYPSGLRSNEQFF. The CDR3 bases are TGTGCCAGCAGTTTCGAGGGATACCCCTCGGGACTAAGGAGCAATGAGCAGTTCTTC.

The V and J genes are TRBV9 and TRBJ1-1; D is unresolved. Trimming pared 0 bases from V and 3 bases from J, leaving 6 bases between. The CDR3 is 13 amino acids. In germline, CDR1 is SGDLS, CDR2 YYNGEE. The CDR3 bases are TGTGCCAGCAGCGTAGAATCGGACACTGAAGCTTTCTTT. It specifies CASSVESDTEAFF.

This sequence joins TRBV29-1 and TRBJ2-3; D may be TRBD2 (6 bases). This CDR3 has 15 residues. The germline CDR1 and CDR2 sequences are SQVTM and ANQGSEA. With 5 bases removed from V and 0 bases from J, the gap between germline ends came to 15 bases. DNA of the CDR3: TGCAGCGTTTTTCTTTTAGCGGATAGCACAGATACGCAGTATTTT. Protein product: CSVFLLADSTDTQYF.

This clone was picked up one time. The chain links TRBV27 to TRBJ1-1; 7 bases match TRBD1. V was pared by 4 bases and J by 5 bases, with 7 bases of the junction left unmatched. Germline loops: CDR1 MNHEY, CDR2 SMNVEV (reference sequence). This CDR3 has 14 amino acids. The CDR3 DNA reads as TGTGCCAGCAGTTATATTGACAGGGAAACTGAAGCTTTCTTT. Encoded protein: CASSYIDRETEAFF.

The genes are TRBV5-1 and TRBJ2-5; perhaps TRBD2 as D (6 bases). The CDR3 sequence is 15 residues long. Germline V lookup: CDR1 SGHRS, CDR2 YFSETQ. The V end was cut by 0 bases, the J end by 12 bases, with 21 bases between. CDR3 DNA sequence: TGCGCCAGCAGCTTGGAGACGACATCCGGGACTTTCAAGTACTTC. It specifies CASSLETTSGTFKYF.

This rearrangement joins TRBV7-8 to TRBJ1-5; 8 bases match TRBD1. Germline V gene sequence: CDR1 SGHVS, CDR2 FQNEAQ. The CDR3 totals 21 residues. Trimming removed 0 bases from V and 0 bases from J; junction bases left unmatched: 16. This CDR3 is CASSLATRTGWAEYSNQPQHF. Written as DNA, the CDR3 is TGTGCCAGCAGCTTAGCTACCCGGACAGGGTGGGCCGAATATAGCAATCAGCCCCAGCATTTT. Complete variable domain (other parts from reference TRBV7-8 and TRBJ1-5): GAGVSQSPRYKVAKRGQDVALRCDPISGHVSLFWYQQALGQGPEFLTYFQNEAQLDKSGLPSDRFFAERPEGSVSTLKIQRTQQEDSAVYLCASSLATRTGWAEYSNQPQHFGDGTRLSIL.

The gene calls are TRBV28 and TRBJ2-7, with 8 bases lining up with TRBD2. Germline CDR1 is MDHEN and CDR2 is SYDVKM. The CDR3 extends over 14 amino acids. Trimming cost V 2 bases and J 3 bases; bases outside gene matches: 3. The CDR3 DNA sequence: TGTGCCAGCAGTTTAATAGCGGGACACTACGAGCAGTACTTC. Translated, it gives CASSLIAGHYEQYF.

The rearrangement links TRBV13 to TRBJ2-5; 8 bases align to TRBD2. J gave up 4 bases and V 1 base, and 14 bases lay outside the gene matches. The CDR3 has 18 amino acids. The germline gives CDR1 PRHDT, CDR2 FYEKMQ (reference sequence). In DNA, the CDR3 is TGTGCCAGCAGCTTAGCGCAGCGGGAGTCCTTTATGTCAGAGACCCAGTACTTC. Protein: CASSLAQRESFMSETQYF.

The chain has TRBV7-2 and TRBJ2-7; 7 bases agree with TRBD1. Germline loops: CDR1 SGHTA, CDR2 FQGNSA. V shed 2 bases, J shed 5 bases, and the junction held 12 bases outside the gene matches. The CDR3 is made up of 16 amino acids. CDR3 region: CASSLWTGQVAHEQYF. Written as DNA, the CDR3 is TGTGCCAGCAGCTTATGGACCGGACAGGTCGCACACGAGCAGTACTTC.

The rearrangement joins TRBV11-3 to TRBJ1-1, with D tentatively TRBD1 (5 bases). Germline-derived CDR1 and CDR2 are SGHNT and YENEEA. The CDR3 extends over 15 amino acids. V lost 0 bases and J lost 1, with 9 bases in between. The CDR3 loop reads CASSLDRQGNTEAFF. The DNA for the CDR3 is TGTGCCAGCAGCTTAGATCGGCAGGGGAACACTGAAGCTTTCTTT.

This chain uses TRBV7-8 with TRBJ2-2; 14 nucleotides align to TRBD2. The trim removed 2 bases at V and 8 bases at J, leaving 7 bases unmatched. The germline V gene encodes CDR1 SGHVS and CDR2 FQNEAQ. The CDR3 totals 17 residues. CDR3 coding DNA: TGTGCCAGCAGCTTAACCGGGACTAGCGGGAGATATGGGGAGCTGTTTTTT. Translated: CASSLTGTSGRYGELFF.

V and J are TRBV5-4 and TRBJ1-3; TRBD1 is a possible D gene (6 bases). V lost 0 bases and J 4 bases, leaving 11 bases between the germline ends. The CDR3 sequence is 15 residues long. The V gene's germline CDR1 is SGHNT and CDR2 YYREEE (reference sequence). CDR3 region: CASSLGGPRGNTIYF. The DNA for the CDR3 is TGTGCCAGCAGCTTGGGGGGGCCCCGCGGAAACACCATATATTTT.

The V and J genes are TRBV6-1 and TRBJ1-5; D perhaps matches TRBD1 (6 bases). The germline V gene has CDR1 MNHNS and CDR2 SASEGT. The CDR3 extends over 13 amino acids. The V end lost 2 bases, the J end lost 6 bases, and 8 bases lay between the germline ends. The CDR3 protein is CASSEYRVQPQHF. CDR3 DNA sequence: TGTGCCAGCAGTGAATACAGGGTTCAGCCCCAGCATTTT.

The chain employs TRBV5-1 and TRBJ2-3, with 7 bases aligning to TRBD2. CDR1 is SGHRS, CDR2 YFSETQ, per germline. V lost 5 bases, J lost 4 bases, and 13 bases stayed unmatched. The CDR3 is 16 amino acids. The CDR3 DNA follows: TGCGCCAGCAGTCCAAAGGGCGGGAGCTTAGCAGATACGCAGTATTTT. Protein: CASSPKGGSLADTQYF.

The chain links TRBV9 to TRBJ1-2; 8 positions agree with TRBD1. Unmatched junction bases numbered 9, after V lost 4 bases and J lost 4 bases. The germline V gene has CDR1 SGDLS and CDR2 YYNGEE. The CDR3 covers 15 residues. In nucleotides, the CDR3 is TGTGCCAGCAGCACCTTGGACAGGGCAAGCTATGGCTACACCTTC. Amino acid sequence: CASSTLDRASYGYTF.

CDR3 DNA sequence: TGTGCCAGCATGGAGGGAGGAGGTTACGAGCAGTACTTC. Translating gives CASMEGGGYEQYF. The chain joins TRBV27 to TRBJ2-7; a possible D gene is TRBD2 (6 bases). The germline CDR1 and CDR2 sequences are MNHEY and SMNVEV (reference sequence). The CDR3 is 13 residues long. Trimming pared 7 bases from V and 4 bases from J, leaving 14 bases between.

This clone occurred once. CDR3 sequence: CASSSTGGTYEQYF. CDR3 DNA: TGTGCCAGTAGTTCGACGGGAGGTACCTACGAGCAGTACTTC. The chain has TRBV19 and TRBJ2-7; 7 nucleotides line up with TRBD2. The junction had 6 bases not matched to a gene; V was cut back by 5 bases and J by 2 bases. Germline CDR1 reads LNHDA; CDR2 reads SQIVND (reference sequence). The CDR3 sequence is 14 residues long.

The chain is built from TRBV5-4 and TRBJ1-4; a possible D gene is TRBD1 (5 bases). Trimming pared 3 bases from V and 5 bases from J, leaving 11 bases between. The germline CDR1 and CDR2 sequences are SGHNT and YYREEE (reference sequence). The CDR3 spans 14 residues. The CDR3 nucleotides are TGTGCCAGCAGCTGGGGACTTATAAATGAAAAACTGTTTTTT. It is translated as CASSWGLINEKLFF. Based on the CDR3 plus reference TRBV5-4 and TRBJ1-4, the full variable domain is ETGVTQSPTHLIKTRGQQVTLRCSSQSGHNTVSWYQQALGQGPQFIFQYYREEENGRGNFPPRFSGLQFPNYSSELNVNALELDDSALYLCASSWGLINEKLFFGSGTQLSVL.